These 15 T cell receptor beta chains originate from one sample sequenced in a study of blood T cell repertoires in COVID-19. Only in-frame clones appear in the TCRdb table, and some are missing; sequencing was by immunoSEQ multiplex PCR. The sample has a few hundred thousand clones; about nine tenths are singletons. Sequenced material: peripheral blood. Source of these receptors: a woman in her forties or fifties with acute or convalescent COVID-19.

The chain employs TRBV5-1 and TRBJ2-7, with 11 bases lining up with TRBD1. This CDR3 is built from 14 residues. CDR1 and CDR2 (germline): SGHRS, YFSETQ. V shed 5 bases and J 4 bases; nucleotides not matched to a gene: 5. CDR3 coding DNA: TGCGCCAGCAGAACCGGGACAGGGGGTTACGAGCAGTACTTC. Residues: CASRTGTGGYEQYF.

For this clone: The junction shows a germline mismatch at one end, possibly a read error. The chain employs TRBV12-3 or TRBV12-4 and TRBJ1-1, with 8 bases that match TRBD1. The CDR3 consists of 13 residues. CDR3 in amino acids: CASRLDRGTEAFF. The CDR3 DNA is TGTGCCAGCAGATTAGACAGGGGAACTGAAGCTTTCTTT.

CDR3 in DNA: TGTGCCAGTAGTATCCCCAGGCCGAGTAGTCAGCCCCAGCATTTT. Encoded protein: CASSIPRPSSQPQHF. This chain links TRBV19 with TRBJ1-5; D not resolved. The CDR3 spans 15 residues. Germline V CDR1 and CDR2: LNHDA, SQIVND (reference sequence). V was clipped by 3 bases and J by 6 bases, with 15 bases between them.

J is TRBJ2-5 and V is TRBV24-1, with TRBD1 identical over 7 bases. The germline gives CDR1 KGHDR, CDR2 SFDVKD. Trimming at V came to 4 bases and at J to 5 bases, leaving 6 bases not matched to a gene. The CDR3 spans 14 residues. The CDR3, as DNA: TGTGCCACCAGTGAACCAGACAGGGTGGAGACCCAGTACTTC. Protein: CATSEPDRVETQYF.

The genes are TRBV6-2 or TRBV6-3 and TRBJ2-1; D perhaps matches TRBD2 (6 bases). CDR1 and CDR2 (germline): MNHEY, SVGEGT. CDR3 length equals 15 residues. V gave up 6 bases and J gave up 3 bases, with 15 bases separating them. CDR3 in DNA: TGTGCCAGCAGCGCCGCGGGGCAGATCTACAATGAGCAGTTCTTC. Translation gives CASSAAGQIYNEQFF.

This clone was seen only once. The V gene is TRBV30, the J gene TRBJ1-1; D unresolved. Germline CDR1 reads GTSNPN; CDR2 reads SVGIG (reference sequence). This CDR3 region has 12 residues. Trimming pared 5 bases from V and 4 bases from J, leaving 11 bases between. CDR3 residues: CAWSPSSTEAFF. The CDR3 bases are TGTGCCTGGTCCCCGTCTTCCACTGAAGCTTTCTTT.

The J gene is TRBJ2-2, the V gene TRBV5-6, with TRBD1 identical over 8 bases. The V gene end was trimmed by 4 bases and the J gene end by 6 bases; junction bases not matched to a gene: 2. Germline V gene lookup returns CDR1 SGHDT and CDR2 YYEEEE. The CDR3 loop spans 13 amino acids. This CDR3 is CASSRTGPGELFF. The CDR3 region has the DNA TGTGCCAGCAGCCGGACAGGGCCCGGGGAGCTGTTTTTT. The full variable domain, completed using reference TRBV5-6 and TRBJ2-2, is DAGVTQSPTHLIKTRGQQVTLRCSPKSGHDTVSWYQQALGQGPQFIFQYYEEEERQRGNFPDRFSGHQFPNYSSELNVNALLLGDSALYLCASSRTGPGELFFGEGSRLTVL.

The J gene is TRBJ2-6, the V gene TRBV11-2; D may be TRBD1 (6 bases). The CDR3 consists of 15 residues. With 1 base removed from V and 2 bases from J, the gap between germline ends came to 6 bases. Germline CDR1 is SGHAT and CDR2 is FQNNGV. The CDR3 nucleotides read TGTGCCAGCAGCTTAGGACAGGCTGGGGCCAACGTCCTGACTTTC. It is translated as CASSLGQAGANVLTF. The variable domain in full, with the rest retrieved from reference TRBV11-2 and TRBJ2-6, is EAGVAQSPRYKIIEKRQSVAFWCNPISGHATLYWYQQILGQGPKLLIQFQNNGVVDDSQLPKDRFSAERLKGVDSTLKIQPAKLEDSAVYLCASSLGQAGANVLTFGAGSRLTVL.

The chain recombines TRBV7-2 with TRBJ2-3; possibly TRBD2 for D (5 bases). V shed 5 bases and J shed 5 bases, with 11 bases lying between them. Germline CDR1 is SGHTA and CDR2 is FQGNSA. The CDR3 is 13 residues long. The CDR3 nucleotides read TGTGCCAGCAGCCGGGGAGTTCGAGATACGCAGTATTTT. It translates to CASSRGVRDTQYF.

The J gene is TRBJ1-3, the V gene TRBV7-9; tentatively, D is TRBD1 (6 bases). V lost 6 bases to trimming and J lost 4 bases, with 13 bases between them. From germline, CDR1 is SEHNR and CDR2 FQNEAQ (reference sequence). The CDR3 runs to 14 residues. This chain's CDR3 is CASSQQGGGNTIYF. The CDR3 DNA reads as TGTGCCAGCAGTCAACAGGGCGGAGGAAACACCATATATTTT. Full variable domain (outside the CDR3, taken from reference TRBV7-9 and TRBJ1-3): DTGVSQNPRHKITKRGQNVTFRCDPISEHNRLYWYRQTLGQGPEFLTYFQNEAQLEKSRLLSDRFSAERPKGSFSTLEIQRTEQGDSAMYLCASSQQGGGNTIYFGEGSWLTVV.

This chain joins TRBV5-1 and TRBJ2-2, with 7 bases aligning to TRBD2. J was trimmed by 1 base and V by 4 bases; bases with no gene match: 1. Germline CDR1 SGHRS, CDR2 YFSETQ. This CDR3 comprises 14 residues. The CDR3 region has the DNA TGCGCCAGCAGCCGGGGGGAGAACACCGGGGAGCTGTTTTTT. This codes for CASSRGENTGELFF.

The chain uses TRBV19 and TRBJ1-2, with TRBD1 matching 7 bases. This CDR3 contains 16 residues. V shed 7 bases, J shed 7 bases, and the junction held 18 bases outside the gene matches. CDR1 and CDR2 from the germline V gene are LNHDA and SQIVND (reference sequence). As DNA, the CDR3 is TGTGCCAGTAAAATTGGCGGACAGGCTATCATCGGTGGCTACACCTTC. Translated: CASKIGGQAIIGGYTF.

The chain joins TRBV6-2 or TRBV6-3 to TRBJ2-3, with D uncertain. V was cut by 3 bases and J by 5 bases, with 12 bases left in between. Germline-derived CDR1 and CDR2 are MNHEY and SVGEGT. This CDR3 spans 14 amino acids. CDR3 protein: CASSYPLGGDTQYF. The CDR3 DNA sequence: TGTGCCAGCAGTTATCCGCTAGGTGGAGATACGCAGTATTTT.

This sequence joins TRBV7-8 and TRBJ2-3; 7 bases fit TRBD1. This CDR3 comprises 16 residues. From germline, CDR1 is SGHVS and CDR2 FQNEAQ. V lost 7 bases and J lost 3; bases outside the gene matches: 13. This chain's CDR3 is CASIPRRGRVTDTQYF. The CDR3 DNA follows: TGTGCCAGCATCCCGAGAAGGGGGCGGGTGACAGATACGCAGTATTTT. The variable domain in full, completed from reference TRBV7-8 and TRBJ2-3, reads GAGVSQSPRYKVAKRGQDVALRCDPISGHVSLFWYQQALGQGPEFLTYFQNEAQLDKSGLPSDRFFAERPEGSVSTLKIQRTQQEDSAVYLCASIPRRGRVTDTQYFGPGTRLTVL.

This chain links TRBV29-1 with TRBJ1-1, with TRBD1 as a possible D gene (6 bases). V was pared by 4 bases and J by 7 bases, with 13 bases between. CDR3 size: 12 residues. Per the germline V gene, CDR1 is SQVTM and CDR2 is ANQGSEA. The CDR3 sequence: CSVGTGRDEAFF. As DNA, the CDR3 is TGCAGCGTTGGCACAGGGAGAGATGAAGCTTTCTTT.